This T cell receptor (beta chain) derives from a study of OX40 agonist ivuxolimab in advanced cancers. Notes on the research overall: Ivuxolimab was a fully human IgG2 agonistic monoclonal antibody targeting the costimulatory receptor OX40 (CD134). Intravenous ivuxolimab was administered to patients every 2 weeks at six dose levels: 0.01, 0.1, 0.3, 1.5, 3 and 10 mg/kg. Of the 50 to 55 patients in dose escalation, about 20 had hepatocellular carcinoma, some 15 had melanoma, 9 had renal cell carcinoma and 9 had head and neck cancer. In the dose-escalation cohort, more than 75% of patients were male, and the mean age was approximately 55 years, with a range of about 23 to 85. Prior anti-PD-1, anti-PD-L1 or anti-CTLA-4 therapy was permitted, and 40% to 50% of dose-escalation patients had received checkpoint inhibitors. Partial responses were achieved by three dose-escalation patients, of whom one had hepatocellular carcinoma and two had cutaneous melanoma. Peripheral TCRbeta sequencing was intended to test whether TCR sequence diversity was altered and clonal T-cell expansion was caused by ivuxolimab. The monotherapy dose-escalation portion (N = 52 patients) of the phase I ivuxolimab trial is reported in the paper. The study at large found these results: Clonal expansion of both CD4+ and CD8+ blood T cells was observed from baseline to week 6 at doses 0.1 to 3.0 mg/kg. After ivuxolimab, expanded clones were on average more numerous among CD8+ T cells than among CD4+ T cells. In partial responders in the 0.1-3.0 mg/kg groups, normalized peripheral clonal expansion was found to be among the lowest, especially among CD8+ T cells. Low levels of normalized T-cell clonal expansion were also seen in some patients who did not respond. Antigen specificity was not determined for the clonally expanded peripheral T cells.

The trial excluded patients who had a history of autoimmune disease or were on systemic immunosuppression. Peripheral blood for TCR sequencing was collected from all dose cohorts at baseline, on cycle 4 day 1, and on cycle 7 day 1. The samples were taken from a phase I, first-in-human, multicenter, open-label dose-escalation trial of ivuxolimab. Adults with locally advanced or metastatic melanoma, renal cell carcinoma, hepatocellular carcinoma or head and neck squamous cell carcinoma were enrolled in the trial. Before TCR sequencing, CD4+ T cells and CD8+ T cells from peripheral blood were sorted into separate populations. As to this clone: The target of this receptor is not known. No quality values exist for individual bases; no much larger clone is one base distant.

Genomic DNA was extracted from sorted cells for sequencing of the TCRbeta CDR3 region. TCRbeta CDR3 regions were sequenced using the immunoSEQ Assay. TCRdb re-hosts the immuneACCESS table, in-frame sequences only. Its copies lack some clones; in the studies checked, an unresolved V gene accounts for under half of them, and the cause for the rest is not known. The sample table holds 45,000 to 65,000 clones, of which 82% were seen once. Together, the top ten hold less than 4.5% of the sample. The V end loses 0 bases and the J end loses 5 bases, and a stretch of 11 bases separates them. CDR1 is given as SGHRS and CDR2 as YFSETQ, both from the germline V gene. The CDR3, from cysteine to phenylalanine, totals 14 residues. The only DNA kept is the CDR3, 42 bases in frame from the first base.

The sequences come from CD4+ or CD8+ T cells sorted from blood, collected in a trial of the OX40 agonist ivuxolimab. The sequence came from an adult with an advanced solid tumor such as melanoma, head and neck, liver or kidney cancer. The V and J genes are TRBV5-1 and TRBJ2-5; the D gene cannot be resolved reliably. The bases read TGCGCCAGCAGCTTGGGGGCCACACGGGAGACCCAGTACTTC. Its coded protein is CASSLGATRETQYF.